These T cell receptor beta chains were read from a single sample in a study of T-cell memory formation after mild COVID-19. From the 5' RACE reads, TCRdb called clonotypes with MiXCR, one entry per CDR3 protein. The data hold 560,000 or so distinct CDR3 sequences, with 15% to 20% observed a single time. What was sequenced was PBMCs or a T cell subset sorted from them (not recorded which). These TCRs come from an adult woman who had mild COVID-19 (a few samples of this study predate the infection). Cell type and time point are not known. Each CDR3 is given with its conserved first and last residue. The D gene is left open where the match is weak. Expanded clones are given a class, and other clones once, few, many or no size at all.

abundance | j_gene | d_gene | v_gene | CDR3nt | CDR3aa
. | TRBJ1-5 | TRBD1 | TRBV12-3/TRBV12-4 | TGTGCCAGCACCCGAGACAGGGTCGGTCAGCCCCAGCATTTT | CASTRDRVGQPQHF
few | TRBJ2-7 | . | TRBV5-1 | TGCGCCAGCAGCTTTGTAAGCGTTTACTCCTACGAGCAGTACTTC | CASSFVSVYSYEQYF
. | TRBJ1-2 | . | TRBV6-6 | TGTGCCAGCAGTTACACAGGAGGGGGCTATGGCTACACCTTC | CASSYTGGGYGYTF
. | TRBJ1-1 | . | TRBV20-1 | TGCAGTGCTAAGACAGCCATGAACACTGAAGCTTTCTTT | CSAKTAMNTEAFF
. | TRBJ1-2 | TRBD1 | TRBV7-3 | TGTGCCAGCAGCTTATCAGGACAGGGAAGCTATGGCTACACCTTC | CASSLSGQGSYGYTF
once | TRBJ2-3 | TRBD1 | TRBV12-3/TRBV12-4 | TGTGCCAGCAGTTTAGCGGACTTCCGGGACAGGGTGATCCCTAGCACAGATACGCAGTATTTT | CASSLADFRDRVIPSTDTQYF
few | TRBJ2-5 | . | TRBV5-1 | TGCGCCAGACCCCTCGGGGGCTCGCAAACCCAGTACTTC | CARPLGGSQTQYF
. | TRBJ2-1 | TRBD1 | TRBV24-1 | TGTGCCACCAGATCCGGGACAGGGCCCTACAATGAGCAGTTCTTC | CATRSGTGPYNEQFF
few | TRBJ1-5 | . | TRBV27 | TGTGCCAGCGGGTCCAGCAATCAGCCCCAGCATTTT | CASGSSNQPQHF
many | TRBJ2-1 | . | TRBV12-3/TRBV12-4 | TGTGCCAGCAGCAAGGACAGAAGAACCTACAATGAGCAGTTCTTC | CASSKDRRTYNEQFF
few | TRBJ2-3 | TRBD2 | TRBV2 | TGTGCCAGCATAGCGGGAGGAAGGTCAGATACGCAGTATTTT | CASIAGGRSDTQYF
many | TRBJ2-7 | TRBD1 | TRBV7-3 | TGTGCCAGCAGCCCAGGGGGCCCCTACGAGCAGTACTTC | CASSPGGPYEQYF
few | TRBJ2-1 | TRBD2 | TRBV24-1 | TGTGCCACCAGCTCGGGACTAGCGGGGCCGTTCTCCTACAATGAGCAGTTCTTC | CATSSGLAGPFSYNEQFF
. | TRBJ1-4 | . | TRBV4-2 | TGTGCCAGCAGCCAACGGGACCTAGGGGCGCTAAATGAAAAACTGTTTTTT | CASSQRDLGALNEKLFF
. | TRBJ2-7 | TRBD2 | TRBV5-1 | TGCGCCAGCAGCTTGGCCGGGACTAGCGGGAGGACCTACGAGCAGTACTTC | CASSLAGTSGRTYEQYF
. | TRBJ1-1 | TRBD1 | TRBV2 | TGTGCCAGCAGTGCCTTCGACAGGGGTGGCACTGAAGCTTTCTTT | CASSAFDRGGTEAFF
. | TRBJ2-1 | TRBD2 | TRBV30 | TGTGCCTGGAGTGTAGCTAGCGGGTGGGACAATGAGCAGTTCTTC | CAWSVASGWDNEQFF
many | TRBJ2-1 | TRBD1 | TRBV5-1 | TGCGCCAGCACTCAACGACAGGGGCTCTACAATGAGCAGTTCTTC | CASTQRQGLYNEQFF
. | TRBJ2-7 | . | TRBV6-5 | TGTGCCAGCAGTTACTCGACAGCGCCCTACGAGCAGTACTTC | CASSYSTAPYEQYF
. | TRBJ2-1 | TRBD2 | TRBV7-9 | TGTGCCAGCAGTCCTTCACCGACGGGGGGAGCTCCCCTCTTC | CASSPSPTGGAPLF
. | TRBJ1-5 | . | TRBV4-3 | TGCGCCAGCAGCCAAGCGAGACAGGCATCACCCCAGCATTTT | CASSQARQASPQHF
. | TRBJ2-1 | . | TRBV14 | TGTGCCAGCAGCCAAGACTCCCCTTACAATGAGCAGTTCTTC | CASSQDSPYNEQFF
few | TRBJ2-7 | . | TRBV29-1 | TGCAGCGTCCGAAGGCAAGGGGCAGACGAGCAGTACTTC | CSVRRQGADEQYF
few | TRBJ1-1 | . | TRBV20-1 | TGCAGTGCTAGAGATCGGGCTCCGGAAGCTTTCTTT | CSARDRAPEAFF
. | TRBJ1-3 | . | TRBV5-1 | TGCGCCAGCAGCTTGGCCGCCTCTGGAAACACCATATATTTT | CASSLAASGNTIYF